A selection of T cell receptor beta chains follows, all from one sample in a study of naive and memory T cell subsets. From the UMI-ligation and nested PCR reads, TCRdb called clonotypes with MiXCR, one entry per CDR3 protein. The table lists fewer than 20,000 distinct CDR3 sequences, more than 9% of them singletons, with around 7% in the top ten. This specimen was skin, taken from a tuberculin skin test site. Receptors were obtained from an adult in good health. Each CDR3 is given without its conserved first and last residue.

j_gene	v_gene	CDR3aa
TRBJ2-1	TRBV3-1	ASSQEFWGPNEQF
TRBJ1-5	TRBV14	ASSPGGNQPQH
TRBJ2-1	TRBV24-1	ATSHSGARNEQF
TRBJ2-3	TRBV20-1	SARDSGSRTQY
TRBJ1-2	TRBV27	ASTTTAGGDNYGYT
TRBJ1-1	TRBV6-2/TRBV6-3	ASSYSYTEAF
TRBJ1-1	TRBV7-2	ASSLASLNTEAF
TRBJ2-3	TRBV20-1	SARSGGWGTDTQY
TRBJ2-7	TRBV20-1	SAMNRDRGTYEQY
TRBJ1-2	TRBV5-1	ASSLEGQGPGYGYT